The 21 T cell receptor delta chains listed next were all sequenced from one sample in a study of gamma-delta T cells after stem cell transplantation. TCRdb used CATT to re-call clones from the RT-PCR reads. The table shows about 3,500 delta-chain clones, with roughly 12% occurring only once. The sample comprised gamma-delta T cells. These receptors were collected from a human donor. It is not recorded whose cells these are; they may come from a transplant donor.

The sample holds a few counts of this clone. V usage is TRDV1 and J usage is TRDJ1; 8 bases fit TRDD3. Unmatched junction bases numbered 17, after V lost 3 bases and J lost 11 bases. From germline, CDR1 is TSWWSYY and CDR2 QGS. CDR3 length: 16 residues. The CDR3 spells CALGDLERAGGRGLIF. CDR3 DNA sequence: TGTGCTCTTGGGGACCTAGAAAGGGCTGGGGGAAGGGGGCTCATCTTT.

This clone turned up a few times. The V gene is TRDV1, the J gene TRDJ1; D might be TRDD3 (9 bases). Trimming removed 1 base from V and 3 bases from J, with 39 bases in between. The V gene's germline CDR1 is TSWWSYY and CDR2 QGS. The CDR3 contains 24 residues. The CDR3 loop is CALGERPSYSYWGTNDRTSDKLIF. The CDR3 DNA reads as TGTGCTCTTGGGGAACGGCCTTCCTATAGTTACTGGGGGACTAACGATCGGACCTCCGATAAACTCATCTTT.

In its sample, this clone was seen a few times. The chain couples TRDV1 to TRDJ1, with a tentative D call TRDD3 (5 bases). The germline gives CDR1 TSWWSYY, CDR2 QGS. The CDR3 extends over 16 amino acids. Trimming pared 3 bases from V and 1 base from J, leaving 15 bases between. CDR3: CALGETPSGGTDKLIF. In DNA form, the CDR3 reads TGTGCTCTTGGGGAGACCCCCTCGGGGGGCACCGATAAACTCATCTTT.

This chain connects TRAV29/DV5 to TRDJ1, with 11 bases identical to TRDD3. This CDR3 region has 20 residues. Trimming took 0 bases from V and 4 from J; bases not matched to a gene: 20. CDR1 and CDR2 (germline): NSMFDY, ISSIKDK. The chain's CDR3 is CAASARGNGGGYAVIDKLIF. DNA for the CDR3: TGTGCAGCAAGCGCGCGGGGTAATGGTGGGGGATACGCTGTAATCGATAAACTCATCTTT.

Turning to this clone: The sample holds other DNA sequences that translate to the same CDR3. The chain employs TRDV1 and TRDJ1, with 10 bases lining up with TRDD3. CDR3 length equals 21 residues. V shed 2 bases, J shed 4 bases, and the junction held 22 bases outside the gene matches. Germline CDR1 and CDR2: TSWWSYY and QGS. Here the CDR3 reads CALGEGGIDNWGMQHIDKLIF. CDR3 in DNA: TGTGCTCTTGGGGAAGGGGGAATAGACAACTGGGGGATGCAGCACATCGATAAACTCATCTTT.

In its sample, this clone ranks as medium-sized. The gene calls are TRDV1 and TRDJ1, with 13 positions matching TRDD3. V lost 1 base, J lost 2 bases, and 13 bases stayed unmatched. This CDR3 contains 20 residues. Per germline, CDR1 TSWWSYY and CDR2 QGS. CDR3 sequence: CALGEPSLMTGGYETDKLIF. The DNA for the CDR3 is TGTGCTCTTGGGGAACCCTCCCTCATGACTGGGGGATACGAGACCGATAAACTCATCTTT.

The chain uses TRDV2 and TRDJ1, with TRDD3 matching over 9 bases. Germline V gives CDR1 GEAIGNYY, CDR2 EKD. The CDR3 sequence is 19 residues long. V lost 1 base to trimming and J lost 1 base; unmatched junction nucleotides: 15. The chain's CDR3 is CACDTVYWGSTLCTDKLIF. Written as DNA, the CDR3 is TGTGCCTGTGACACAGTGTACTGGGGGAGTACTCTGTGCACCGATAAACTCATCTTT.

By its share, this clone is medium-sized. The rearrangement joins TRDV1 to TRDJ1; 9 positions match TRDD3. This CDR3 is 17 amino acids long. Germline lookup yields CDR1 TSWWSYY and CDR2 QGS. After removal of 1 base from V and 3 bases from J, the junction contained 9 bases not matched to a gene. CDR3 amino acids: CALGERGKGGYPDKLIF. Here the CDR3 DNA reads TGTGCTCTTGGGGAACGGGGGAAGGGGGGATACCCCGATAAACTCATCTTT.

A few counts support this clone. At one boundary the junction diverges from the germline segment, which might be a read error. The sample holds other DNA sequences that translate to the same CDR3. The chain has TRDV2 and TRDJ3, with D maybe TRDD3 (5 bases). This CDR3 is built from 18 residues. CDR1 and CDR2 (germline): GEAIGNYY, EKD. DNA of the CDR3: TGTGCCTGTGACTCCCTGGCGGACAGCTCCTGGGACACCCGACAGATGTTCTTC. Translated: CACDSLADSSWDTRQMFF.

This clone showed up just a few times. A much larger clone lies a single base off, so this may be a read error. The sample carries other DNA sequences with the same CDR3. V and J are TRDV2 and TRDJ2, with TRDD3 as a possible D gene (6 bases). From germline, CDR1 is GEAIGNYY and CDR2 EKD. The V and J ends lost 3 bases and 5 bases respectively, with 21 bases between them. The CDR3 has 17 amino acids. The CDR3 DNA is TGTGCCTGTGACGCTGTAAAAGTACTGGGTCCCACAGCACAACTCTTCTTT. Encoded protein: CACDAVKVLGPTAQLFF.

The chain is built from TRDV2 and TRDJ2; TRDD3 matches 10 bases. With 1 base clipped from V and 3 bases from J, the junction kept 1 base outside the gene matches. CDR3 length: 15 amino acids. CDR1 is GEAIGNYY, CDR2 EKD, per germline. The CDR3 nucleotides are TGTGCCTGTGACACACTGGGGGATCTGACAGCACAACTCTTCTTT. Its translation: CACDTLGDLTAQLFF.

The table lists this clone with a few counts. The V call is TRDV1, the J call TRDJ1; D might be TRDD3 (5 bases). In germline, CDR1 is TSWWSYY, CDR2 QGS. V shed 2 bases and J shed 2 bases, with 21 bases lying between them. The CDR3 totals 18 residues. The CDR3 spells CALGEKSTQQGVTDKLIF. The DNA of the CDR3 is TGTGCTCTTGGGGAAAAAAGTACGCAGCAGGGGGTTACCGATAAACTCATCTTT.

Only a few counts were recorded for this clone. The J gene was identified as TRDJ2, and no V gene was called; whether TRDD3, the table's D call, matches the DNA was not checked. The CDR3 is made up of 17 amino acids. The CDR3 region is CALGDGVGDTLTAQLFF. CDR3 bases: TGTGCTCTTGGGGACGGGGTGGGGGATACTTTGACAGCACAACTCTTCTTT.

The V call is TRDV1, the J call TRDJ2; 12 bases are a match to TRDD3. This CDR3 region has 23 residues. The germline V gene has CDR1 TSWWSYY and CDR2 QGS. V lost 3 bases to trimming and J lost 1 base; unmatched junction nucleotides: 21. The CDR3 protein is CALGDPLDLRTGGYRLLTAQLFF. Here the CDR3 DNA reads TGTGCTCTTGGGGACCCCTTGGACCTTCGTACTGGGGGATACCGCCTTTTGACAGCACAACTCTTCTTT.

This clone rates as medium-sized (0.01 to 0.1%). Because the CDR3's place on the DNA is in doubt, the DNA is left out and the CDR3 is given as listed by TCRdb. The V call is TRDV3, the J call TRDJ1; the table's D call, TRDD3, was not checked against the DNA. Germline CDR1 reads TVYSNPD; CDR2 reads GDNSRS (reference sequence). The CDR3 spans 13 residues, counting both ends. The CDR3 protein is CAFGGDTNDKLIF.

This clone was recorded a few times. The chain has TRDV1 and TRDJ1; 7 nucleotides match TRDD3. The V and J ends lost 1 base and 1 base, in that order; junction bases with no gene match: 21. Germline V gene sequence: CDR1 TSWWSYY, CDR2 QGS. The CDR3 spans 21 residues. The CDR3, as DNA: TGTGCTCTTGGGGAACGGTGGGGGCCTACGAAGGATACGCGAGGCACCGATAAACTCATCTTT. It codes for CALGERWGPTKDTRGTDKLIF.

The J gene is TRDJ1, the V gene TRDV1; 9 bases agree with TRDD2. Germline V gene data show CDR1 as TSWWSYY and CDR2 as QGS. Trimming cost V 0 bases and J 0 bases; bases outside gene matches: 20. The CDR3 has 22 amino acids. Here the CDR3 reads CALGELSRSFLRGGHDTDKLIF. The DNA for the CDR3 is TGTGCTCTTGGGGAACTGAGCCGGTCCTTCCTACGGGGGGGCCACGACACCGATAAACTCATCTTT.

A word on this clone: Other DNA sequences within the sample encode an identical CDR3. The chain recombines TRDV1 with TRDJ1, with D perhaps matching TRDD2 (6 bases). The CDR3 has 16 amino acids. Germline-derived CDR1 and CDR2 are TSWWSYY and QGS. Trimming cost V 9 bases and J 4 bases, with 24 bases left between them. The CDR3 protein is CALKDFLPLTDDKLIF. DNA of the CDR3: TGTGCTCTAAAGGACTTCCTTCCCCTGACGGACGATAAACTCATCTTT.

A few counts support this clone. The J gene is TRDJ1, the V gene TRDV3; D might be TRDD3 (5 bases). The germline CDR1 and CDR2 sequences are TVYSNPD and GDNSRS (reference sequence). Trimming shortened V by 2 bases and J by 8 bases, and 21 bases separated the two germline ends. The CDR3 is 14 residues long. CDR3 protein: CAFSGESLGCKLIF. The CDR3, as DNA: TGTGCCTTTTCTGGTGAGAGTTTGGGGTGCAAACTCATCTTT.

This clone was seen only a few times. The rearrangement joins TRDV1 to TRDJ1, with D possibly TRDD2 on 6 matching bases. The CDR3 length is 20 residues. The V gene lost 2 bases and the J gene lost 4 bases, with 29 bases spanning the gap. The germline gives CDR1 TSWWSYY, CDR2 QGS. The CDR3 loop is CALGERETSFILPLRDKLIF. The CDR3 DNA reads TGTGCTCTTGGGGAAAGGGAGACTTCCTTTATATTGCCCCTACGCGATAAACTCATCTTT.

This clone appeared a few times. Other DNA sequences of this sample code for an identical CDR3. V gene TRDV2 combines with J gene TRDJ3; 10 nucleotides align to TRDD3. Germline V lookup: CDR1 GEAIGNYY, CDR2 EKD. The CDR3 runs 22 residues. V shed 0 bases and J 2 bases; nucleotides not matched to a gene: 15. In DNA form, the CDR3 reads TGTGCCTGTGACACCCGACTTTTGGGGGGATACGCCTCAACCTGGGACACCCGACAGATGTTTTTC. This codes for CACDTRLLGGYASTWDTRQMFF.